This entry concerns a single TCR beta chain. Its antigen is still unknown. This record comes from a study of T cells in localized non-small cell lung cancer. Repertoires were generated with immunoSEQ multiplex PCR, while TCRdb's copy carries only in-frame clones and drops some. In the table there are around 91,000 clones, approximately 90% of which are singletons. Study-level results: Uninvolved neighboring lung showed the greatest T cell clonality, exceeding tumor. Density of T cells in blood, when higher, went with longer overall survival. The appearance of a median approximately 57 of the top 100 tumor clones was seen in adjacent lung. Only one tumor region went through sequencing, so heterogeneity may still be there.

This TCR was sampled from a man aged 40-75 years with stage I squamous cell lung carcinoma. The specimen comprised peripheral blood, sampled before any cancer treatment.

In DNA, the CDR3 is TGTGCCACCTCGGGGTACAATGAGCAGTTCTTC. Its translation: CATSGYNEQFF. The V and J genes are TRBV7-9 and TRBJ2-1; possibly TRBD2 for D (5 bases). CDR1 and CDR2 from the germline V gene are SEHNR and FQNEAQ (reference sequence). The CDR3 sequence is 11 residues long. Trimming shortened V by 10 bases and J by 4 bases, and 8 bases separated the two germline ends.